The next 15 T cell receptor beta chains were all read from a single sample in a study of blood T cell repertoires in COVID-19. Only in-frame clones appear in the TCRdb table, and some are missing; sequencing was by immunoSEQ multiplex PCR. The table lists roughly 38,000 clones, around 85% of them singletons, with approximately 42% in the top ten. The source material was peripheral blood. These receptors were taken from a man aged 40-55 years with active or convalescent COVID-19.

The chain couples TRBV3-1 (or the pseudogene TRBV3-2) to TRBJ1-3, with 7 bases fitting TRBD1. The CDR3 is made up of 15 amino acids. The V segment lost 1 base and the J segment 0 bases; nucleotides outside the gene matches: 0. CDR1 is LGHDT, CDR2 YNNKEL, per germline (reference sequence). The CDR3 nucleotides read TGTGCCAGCAGCCAAGGACAGGGCTCTGGAAACACCATATATTTT. It yields the protein CASSQGQGSGNTIYF.

The chain employs TRBV27 and TRBJ2-1, with 9 bases matching TRBD1. This CDR3 spans 16 amino acids. J gave up 8 bases and V 6 bases, and 14 bases lay outside the gene matches. CDR1 and CDR2 from the germline V gene are MNHEY and SMNVEV (reference sequence). For the CDR3, the DNA is TGTGCCAGCAGCCCCGGGACAGGGCGTGAAGTGGATGAGCAGTTCTTC. Amino acids: CASSPGTGREVDEQFF.

The chain joins TRBV9 to TRBJ2-2; 7 bases map to TRBD2. Trimming at V came to 0 bases and at J to 3 bases, leaving 5 bases not matched to a gene. CDR1 and CDR2 (germline): SGDLS, YYNGEE. The CDR3 loop spans 16 amino acids. The DNA of the CDR3 is TGTGCCAGCAGCGTAGTAGATAGCGGGTACACCGGGGAGCTGTTTTTT. It codes for CASSVVDSGYTGELFF.

The chain couples TRBV6-5 to TRBJ1-4; TRBD1 is a possible D gene (6 bases). The CDR3 contains 15 residues. V was clipped by 0 bases and J by 8 bases, with 13 bases between them. CDR1 and CDR2 (germline): MNHEY, SVGAGI. CDR3 protein: CASSYSTRGREKLFF. CDR3 nucleotide sequence: TGTGCCAGCAGTTACTCGACCAGGGGACGGGAAAAACTGTTTTTT.

This chain uses TRBV4-1 with TRBJ1-3; 7 nucleotides match TRBD1. This CDR3 comprises 13 residues. Germline values: CDR1 MGHRA, CDR2 YSYEKL. V lost 4 bases to trimming and J lost 6 bases; unmatched junction nucleotides: 3. The CDR3: CASSRQGLNTIYF. In DNA, the CDR3 is TGCGCCAGCAGCCGACAGGGCTTAAACACCATATATTTT.

This chain joins TRBV2 and TRBJ2-7; unclear D gene. Germline CDR1 and CDR2: SNHLY and FYNNEI. Trimming shortened V by 6 bases and J by 5 bases, and 8 bases separated the two germline ends. CDR3 length: 11 amino acids. The CDR3 DNA reads TGTGCCAGCAGGCGAGATAACGAGCAGTACTTC. It translates to CASRRDNEQYF. The variable domain in full, completed from reference TRBV2 and TRBJ2-7, reads EPEVTQTPSHQVTQMGQEVILRCVPISNHLYFYWYRQILGQKVEFLVSFYNNEISEKSEIFDDQFSVERPDGSNFTLKIRSTKLEDSAMYFCASRRDNEQYFGPGTRLTVT.

V is TRBV6-2 or TRBV6-3 and J is TRBJ2-5; 14 bases agree with TRBD2. The ends lost 4 bases at V and 5 bases at J; junction bases unmatched: 3. The CDR3 sequence is 15 residues long. Per germline, CDR1 MNHEY and CDR2 SVGEGT. CDR3: CASSLTSGGAETQYF. The CDR3 coding sequence is TGTGCCAGCAGTTTGACTAGCGGGGGGGCGGAGACCCAGTACTTC.

The rearrangement links TRBV5-6 to TRBJ2-5; 7 bases align to TRBD1. After removal of 2 bases from V and 1 base from J, the junction contained 5 bases not matched to a gene. The CDR3 sequence is 15 residues long. Germline V gene lookup returns CDR1 SGHDT and CDR2 YYEEEE. The CDR3 nucleotides read TGTGCCAGCAGCTTCGGACAGGTAACCCAAGAGACCCAGTACTTC. Translating it yields CASSFGQVTQETQYF.

The chain uses TRBV28 and TRBJ2-5, with 8 positions matching TRBD1. The CDR3 runs to 16 residues. Looked up from germline, CDR1 is MDHEN and CDR2 is SYDVKM. Germline trimming cut 5 bases from V and 5 bases from J; bases unmatched to any gene: 13. The CDR3: CASSGSGQGAKETQYF. CDR3 in DNA: TGTGCCAGCAGTGGGAGTGGGCAGGGGGCGAAGGAGACCCAGTACTTC.

The chain is built from TRBV6-5 and TRBJ1-2; 9 bases are a match to TRBD1. With 9 bases clipped from V and 3 bases from J, the junction kept 8 bases outside the gene matches. Germline loops: CDR1 MNHEY, CDR2 SVGAGI. The CDR3 has 14 amino acids. CDR3 nucleotides: TGTGCCAGTGGTAGGACAGGGGTTGACTATGGCTACACCTTC. Its protein is CASGRTGVDYGYTF.

The chain uses TRBV6-2 or TRBV6-3 and TRBJ2-2; the D gene is possibly TRBD2 (5 bases). Germline V gene data show CDR1 as MNHEY and CDR2 as SVGEGT. This CDR3 has 14 residues. V was cut by 2 bases and J by 3 bases, with 7 bases left in between. DNA of the CDR3: TGTGCCAGCAGTTACAGGCGGGACACCGGGGAGCTGTTTTTT. Protein sequence: CASSYRRDTGELFF.

J is TRBJ1-1 and V is TRBV4-1, with unresolved D. The V gene lost 0 bases and the J gene lost 0 bases, with 20 bases spanning the gap. The CDR3 is 19 amino acids. Germline V gene data show CDR1 as MGHRA and CDR2 as YSYEKL. CDR3 region: CASSQDSGLDFGVNTEAFF. CDR3 DNA sequence: TGCGCCAGCAGCCAAGATTCGGGATTGGACTTCGGGGTGAACACTGAAGCTTTCTTT.

The chain has TRBV7-9 and TRBJ1-2; no reliable D call. The CDR3 spans 12 residues. From germline, CDR1 is SEHNR and CDR2 FQNEAQ (reference sequence). V lost 1 base, J lost 10 bases, and 10 bases lay in between. The CDR3 nucleotides are TGTGCCAGCAGCTTAGATTCCCCTTTCTACACCTTC. It specifies CASSLDSPFYTF.

This clone was detected once. The rearrangement joins TRBV27 to TRBJ2-7; 10 bases match TRBD2. The CDR3 is made up of 12 amino acids. With 8 bases clipped from V and 6 bases from J, the junction kept 4 bases outside the gene matches. Germline V gene sequence: CDR1 MNHEY, CDR2 SMNVEV (reference sequence). The CDR3 region has the DNA TGTGCCAGCGGGGCTAGCGGGGGCGAGCAGTACTTC. This translates into CASGASGGEQYF.

This chain links TRBV11-3 with TRBJ2-2, with D maybe TRBD2 (6 bases). The germline gives CDR1 SGHNT, CDR2 YENEEA. The CDR3 is 16 residues long. Trimming removed 5 bases at V and 1 base at J, with 14 bases between. The CDR3 spells CASSLRAGLNTGELFF. CDR3 bases: TGTGCCAGCAGCCTCCGGGCGGGGTTGAACACCGGGGAGCTGTTTTTT.